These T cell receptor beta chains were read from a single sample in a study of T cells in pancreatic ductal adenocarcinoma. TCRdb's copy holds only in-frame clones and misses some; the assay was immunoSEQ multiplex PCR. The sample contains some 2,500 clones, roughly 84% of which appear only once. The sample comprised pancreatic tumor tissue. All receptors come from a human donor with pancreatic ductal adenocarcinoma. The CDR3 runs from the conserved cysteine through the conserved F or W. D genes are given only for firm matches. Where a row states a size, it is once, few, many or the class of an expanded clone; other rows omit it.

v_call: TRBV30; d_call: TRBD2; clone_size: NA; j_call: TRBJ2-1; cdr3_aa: CAWSHGRANEQFF; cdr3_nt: TGTGCCTGGAGTCACGGGAGGGCCAATGAGCAGTTCTTC
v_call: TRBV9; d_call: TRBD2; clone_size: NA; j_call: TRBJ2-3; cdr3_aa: CASSVGDYYTDTQYF; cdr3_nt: TGTGCCAGCAGCGTAGGGGACTATTACACAGATACGCAGTATTTT
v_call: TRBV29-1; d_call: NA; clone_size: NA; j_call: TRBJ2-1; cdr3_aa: CSVSGHEQFF; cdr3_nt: TGCAGCGTTAGCGGGCATGAGCAGTTCTTC
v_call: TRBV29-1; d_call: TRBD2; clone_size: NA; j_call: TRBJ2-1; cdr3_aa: CSVRTGTSGSYEQFF; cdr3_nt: TGCAGCGTGCGAACCGGGACTAGCGGGAGCTATGAGCAGTTCTTC
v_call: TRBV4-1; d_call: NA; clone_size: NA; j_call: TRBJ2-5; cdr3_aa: CASSQDSQTSGDLETQYF; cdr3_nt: TGCGCCAGCAGCCAAGATTCTCAGACCTCGGGAGATTTAGAGACCCAGTACTTC
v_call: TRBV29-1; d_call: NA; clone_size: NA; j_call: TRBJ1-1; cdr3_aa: CSVVTNTEAFF; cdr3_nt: TGCAGCGTTGTCACAAACACTGAAGCTTTCTTT
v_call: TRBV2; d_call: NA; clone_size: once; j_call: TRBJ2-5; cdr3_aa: CASSSQGETQYF; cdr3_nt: TGTGCCAGCAGTTCTCAGGGCGAGACCCAGTACTTC
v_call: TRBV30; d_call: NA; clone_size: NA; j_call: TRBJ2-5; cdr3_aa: CALGAETQETQYF; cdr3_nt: TGTGCCCTAGGGGCCGAGACCCAAGAGACCCAGTACTTC
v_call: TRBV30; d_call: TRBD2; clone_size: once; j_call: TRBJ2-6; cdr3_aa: CAWRGLGVPGANVLTF; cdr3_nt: TGTGCCTGGAGAGGACTAGGGGTTCCTGGGGCCAACGTCCTGACTTTC
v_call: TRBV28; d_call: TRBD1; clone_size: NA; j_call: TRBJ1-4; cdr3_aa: CASSPPGTDYEKLFF; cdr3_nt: TGTGCCAGCAGTCCCCCAGGGACAGACTATGAAAAACTGTTTTTT
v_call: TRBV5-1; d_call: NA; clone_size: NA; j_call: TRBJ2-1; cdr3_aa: CASSLPQGGDNEQFF; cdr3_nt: TGCGCCAGCAGCTTGCCCCAGGGTGGGGACAATGAGCAGTTCTTC
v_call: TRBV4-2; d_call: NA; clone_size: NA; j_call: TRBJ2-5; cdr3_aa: CASSQTDIRETQYF; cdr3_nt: TGTGCCAGCAGCCAAACGGACATTAGAGAGACCCAGTACTTC
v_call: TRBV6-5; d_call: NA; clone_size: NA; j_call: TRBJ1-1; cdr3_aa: CASSLGRGTEAFF; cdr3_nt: TGTGCCAGCAGCCTTGGCAGGGGCACTGAAGCTTTCTTT
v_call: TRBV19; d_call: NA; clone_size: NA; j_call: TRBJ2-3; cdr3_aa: CASSMSLSADTQYF; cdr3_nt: TGTGCCAGTAGTATGTCTCTCAGTGCAGATACGCAGTATTTT
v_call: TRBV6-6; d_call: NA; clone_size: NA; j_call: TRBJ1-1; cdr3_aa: CASSYSTGLNTEAFF; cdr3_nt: TGTGCCAGCAGTTACTCAACAGGGTTGAACACTGAAGCTTTCTTT
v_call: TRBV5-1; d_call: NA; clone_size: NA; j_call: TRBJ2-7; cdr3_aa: CASSWSSGPSSYEQYF; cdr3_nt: TGCGCCAGCAGCTGGAGTAGCGGCCCTAGCTCCTACGAGCAGTACTTC
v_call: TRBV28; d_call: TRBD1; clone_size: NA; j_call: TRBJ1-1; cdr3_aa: CASSFRQELRGHTEAFF; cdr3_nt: TGTGCCAGCAGTTTCCGCCAGGAGCTTAGGGGGCACACTGAAGCTTTCTTT
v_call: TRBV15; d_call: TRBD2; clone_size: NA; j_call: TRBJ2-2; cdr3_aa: CATSREREVTTGELFF; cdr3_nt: TGTGCCACCAGCAGAGAGCGGGAGGTAACTACCGGGGAGCTGTTTTTT
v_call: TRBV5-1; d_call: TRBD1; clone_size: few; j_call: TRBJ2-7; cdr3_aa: CASSLGDSSYEQYF; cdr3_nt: TGCGCCAGCAGCTTGGGGGACAGCTCCTACGAGCAGTACTTC
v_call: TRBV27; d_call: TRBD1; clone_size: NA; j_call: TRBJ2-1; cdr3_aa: CASSFMGQVYNEQFF; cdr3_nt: TGTGCCAGCAGTTTCATGGGACAGGTCTACAATGAGCAGTTCTTC
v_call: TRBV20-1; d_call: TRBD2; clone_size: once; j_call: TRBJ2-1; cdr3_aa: CSVRLAWQQFF; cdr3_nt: TGCAGTGTTCGACTAGCTTGGCAGCAGTTCTTC
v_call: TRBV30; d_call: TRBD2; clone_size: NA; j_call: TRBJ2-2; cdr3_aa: CAWSVPRDSGTSGSVTGELFF; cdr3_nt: TGTGCCTGGAGTGTACCGCGGGACAGCGGGACTAGCGGGAGCGTCACCGGGGAGCTGTTTTTT
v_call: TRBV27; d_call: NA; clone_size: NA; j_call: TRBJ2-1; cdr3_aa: CASSQSEYNEQFF; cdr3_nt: TGTGCCAGCAGTCAAAGCGAGTACAATGAGCAGTTCTTC
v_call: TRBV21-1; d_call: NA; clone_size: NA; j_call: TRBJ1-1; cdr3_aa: CASSKSSNTEAFF; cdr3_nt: TGTGCCAGCAGCAAATCATCGAACACTGAAGCTTTCTTT
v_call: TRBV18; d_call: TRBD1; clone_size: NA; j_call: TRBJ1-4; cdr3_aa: CASSATYTGGWEKLFF; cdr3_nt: TGTGCCAGCTCAGCCACCTACACAGGGGGCTGGGAAAAACTGTTTTTT
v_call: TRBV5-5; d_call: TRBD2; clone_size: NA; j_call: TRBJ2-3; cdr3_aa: CASSPGSSGRTDTQYF; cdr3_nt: TGTGCCAGCAGCCCAGGATCTAGCGGGAGGACAGATACGCAGTATTTT
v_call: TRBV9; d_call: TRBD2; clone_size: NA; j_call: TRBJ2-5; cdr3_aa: CASSVAGGAETQYF; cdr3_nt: TGTGCCAGCAGCGTAGCGGGAGGGGCAGAGACCCAGTACTTC
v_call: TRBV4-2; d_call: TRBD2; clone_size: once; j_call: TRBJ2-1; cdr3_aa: CASARLAGITDEQFF; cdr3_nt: TGTGCCAGCGCGAGACTAGCGGGAATTACGGATGAGCAGTTCTTC
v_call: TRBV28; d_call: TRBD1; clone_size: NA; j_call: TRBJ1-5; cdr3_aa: CASRESRGQNQPQHF; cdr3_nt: TGTGCCAGCAGGGAAAGCAGGGGGCAAAATCAGCCCCAGCATTTT
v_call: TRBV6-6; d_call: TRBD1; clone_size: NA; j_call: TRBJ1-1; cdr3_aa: CASSPGTVNTEAFF; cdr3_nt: TGTGCCAGCAGTCCCGGGACAGTGAACACTGAAGCTTTCTTT
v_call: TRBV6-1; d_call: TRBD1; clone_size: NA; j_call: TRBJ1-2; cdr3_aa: CASSVGDRGIYGYTF; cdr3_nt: TGTGCCAGCAGTGTAGGGGACAGGGGGATCTATGGCTACACCTTC
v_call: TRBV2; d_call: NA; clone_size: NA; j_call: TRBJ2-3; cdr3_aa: CASSDGAETDTQYF; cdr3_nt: TGTGCCAGCAGTGATGGGGCAGAGACAGATACGCAGTATTTT
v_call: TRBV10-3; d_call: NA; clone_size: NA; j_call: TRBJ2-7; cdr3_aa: CAISESRTNYEQYF; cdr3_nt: TGTGCCATCAGTGAGTCGCGGACAAACTACGAGCAGTACTTC
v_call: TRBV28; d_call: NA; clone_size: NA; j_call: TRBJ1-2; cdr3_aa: CASSSPGHALGYGYTF; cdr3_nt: TGTGCCAGCAGTTCCCCTGGACACGCTCTTGGATATGGCTACACCTTC
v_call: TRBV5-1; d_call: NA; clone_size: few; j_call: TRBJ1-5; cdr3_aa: CASSLNAGGINQPQHF; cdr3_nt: TGCGCCAGCAGCTTGAATGCGGGGGGAATAAATCAGCCCCAGCATTTT
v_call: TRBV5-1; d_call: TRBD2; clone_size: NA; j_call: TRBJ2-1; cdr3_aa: CASSLSPSGKNEQFF; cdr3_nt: TGCGCCAGCAGCTTGAGTCCTAGCGGGAAAAATGAGCAGTTCTTC
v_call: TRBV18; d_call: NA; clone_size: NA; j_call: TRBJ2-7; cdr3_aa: CASSIDTGLREQYF; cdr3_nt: TGTGCCAGCTCAATTGATACAGGGTTGAGGGAGCAGTACTTC
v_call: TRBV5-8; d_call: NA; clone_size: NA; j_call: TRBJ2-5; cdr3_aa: CASSFERETQYF; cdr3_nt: TGTGCCAGCAGCTTTGAGAGGGAGACCCAGTACTTC
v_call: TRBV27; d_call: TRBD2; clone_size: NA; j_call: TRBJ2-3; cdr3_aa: CASSSGLGTRNTQYF; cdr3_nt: TGTGCCAGCAGTAGCGGACTAGGGACCCGTAATACGCAGTATTTT
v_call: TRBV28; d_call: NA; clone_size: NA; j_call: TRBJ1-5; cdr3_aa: CASSLIFNPTGNRQPQHF; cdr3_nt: TGTGCCAGCAGTTTGATCTTCAACCCTACAGGGAATCGTCAGCCCCAGCATTTT
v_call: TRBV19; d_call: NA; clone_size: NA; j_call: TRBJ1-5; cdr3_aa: CASNLDGGSNQPQHF; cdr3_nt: TGTGCCAGTAACTTAGACGGAGGGAGCAATCAGCCCCAGCATTTT
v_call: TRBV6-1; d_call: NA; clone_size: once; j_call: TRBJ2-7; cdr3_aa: CASSEHYDYEQYF; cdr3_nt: TGTGCCAGCAGTGAACACTACGACTACGAGCAGTACTTC
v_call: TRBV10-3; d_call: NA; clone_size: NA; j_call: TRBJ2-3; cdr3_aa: CAISDKTGGGDTQYF; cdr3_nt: TGTGCCATCAGTGACAAAACAGGGGGGGGAGATACGCAGTATTTT